This T cell receptor (beta chain) comes out of a study of cytomegalovirus exposure and HLA in healthy donors. Turning to the study itself: Tens of millions of unique TCRs, all from HLA-typed donors, were included in an early release of the data.

Findings of the study overall: It was likely that a cluster of highly shared sequence variants was a sequencing artifact. In vitro checks showed that a few CMV-associated chains really do target CMV antigens.

In the PCR, 60 Vbeta and 13 Jbeta primers were used. Generated by immunoSEQ multiplex PCR, the TCRdb table keeps only in-frame clones and is missing some. This listing includes over 100,000 clones. Comment on this clone: Its antigen is unknown.

Trimming shortened V by 0 bases and J by 5 bases, and 19 bases separated the two germline ends. The germline V gene has CDR1 PRHDT and CDR2 FYEKMQ (reference sequence). This CDR3 is 17 amino acids long. Input material: PBMCs. This sequence originates from a woman between 40 and 55 years old in good health and CMV-seropositive. This chain links TRBV13 with TRBJ2-5, with TRBD2 as a possible D gene (5 bases). In DNA, the CDR3 is TGTGCCAGCAGCTTAGGCCGAGGGCGAACGAGTGAGGAGACCCAGTACTTC. It codes for CASSLGRGRTSEETQYF.